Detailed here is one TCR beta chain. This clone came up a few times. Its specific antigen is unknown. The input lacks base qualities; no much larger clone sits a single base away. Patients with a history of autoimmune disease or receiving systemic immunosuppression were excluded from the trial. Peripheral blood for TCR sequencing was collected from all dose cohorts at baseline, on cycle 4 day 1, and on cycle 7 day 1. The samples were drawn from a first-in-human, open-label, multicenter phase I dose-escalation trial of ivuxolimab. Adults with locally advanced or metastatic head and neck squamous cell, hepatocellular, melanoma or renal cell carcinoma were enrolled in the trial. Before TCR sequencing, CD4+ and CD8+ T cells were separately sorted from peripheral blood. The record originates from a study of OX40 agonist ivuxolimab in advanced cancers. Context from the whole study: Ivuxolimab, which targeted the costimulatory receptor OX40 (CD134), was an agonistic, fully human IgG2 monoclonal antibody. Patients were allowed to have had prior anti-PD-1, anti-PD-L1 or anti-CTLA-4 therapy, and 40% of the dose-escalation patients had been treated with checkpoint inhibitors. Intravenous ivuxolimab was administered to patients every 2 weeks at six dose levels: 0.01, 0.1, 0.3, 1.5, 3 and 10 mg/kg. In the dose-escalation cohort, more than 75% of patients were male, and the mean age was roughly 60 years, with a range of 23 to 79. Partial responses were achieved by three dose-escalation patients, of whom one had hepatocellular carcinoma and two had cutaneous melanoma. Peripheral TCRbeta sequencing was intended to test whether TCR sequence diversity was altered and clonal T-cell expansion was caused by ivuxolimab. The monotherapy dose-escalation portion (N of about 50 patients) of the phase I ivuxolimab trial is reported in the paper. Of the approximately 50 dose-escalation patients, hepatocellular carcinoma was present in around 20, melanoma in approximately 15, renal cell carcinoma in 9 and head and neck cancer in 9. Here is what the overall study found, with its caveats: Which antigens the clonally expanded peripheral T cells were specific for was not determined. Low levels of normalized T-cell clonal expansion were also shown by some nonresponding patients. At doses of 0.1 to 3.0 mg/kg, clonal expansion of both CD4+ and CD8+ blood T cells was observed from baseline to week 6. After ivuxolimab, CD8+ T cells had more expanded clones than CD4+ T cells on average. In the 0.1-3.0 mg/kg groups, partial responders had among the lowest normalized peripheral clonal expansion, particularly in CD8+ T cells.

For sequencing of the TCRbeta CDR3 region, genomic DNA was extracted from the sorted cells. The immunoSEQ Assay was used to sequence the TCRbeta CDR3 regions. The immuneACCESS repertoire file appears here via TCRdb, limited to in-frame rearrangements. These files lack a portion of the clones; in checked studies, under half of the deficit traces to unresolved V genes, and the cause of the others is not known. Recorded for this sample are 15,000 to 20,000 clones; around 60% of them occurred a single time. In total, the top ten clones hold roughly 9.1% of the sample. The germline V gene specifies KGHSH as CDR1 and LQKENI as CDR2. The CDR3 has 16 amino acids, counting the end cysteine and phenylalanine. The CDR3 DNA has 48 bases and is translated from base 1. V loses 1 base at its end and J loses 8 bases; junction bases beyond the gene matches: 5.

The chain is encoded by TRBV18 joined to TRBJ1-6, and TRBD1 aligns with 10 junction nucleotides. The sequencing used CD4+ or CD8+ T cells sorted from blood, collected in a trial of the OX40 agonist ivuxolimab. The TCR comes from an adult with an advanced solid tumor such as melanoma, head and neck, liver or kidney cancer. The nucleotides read TGTGCCAGCTCACCACGGGACAGGGGTTTGGATTCACCCCTCCACTTT. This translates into CASSPRDRGLDSPLHF.